These 10 T cell receptor beta chains originate from one sample sequenced in a study of CD8 T cells in ankylosing spondylitis. TCRdb recomputed calls from the 5' RACE reads with MiXCR, one row per CDR3 protein. Among approximately 150,000 distinct CDR3 sequences listed, 9.8% were seen once. The sequencing input was blood, either unsorted or a sorted T cell fraction (not recorded which). These TCRs come from a female donor with ankylosing spondylitis or in good health (not recorded which).

This chain links TRBV28 with TRBJ2-3; D is possibly TRBD1 (6 bases). The CDR3 covers 13 residues. V shed 5 bases and J shed 6 bases, with 12 bases lying between them. Germline assignment: CDR1 MDHEN and CDR2 SYDVKM. DNA of the CDR3: TGTGCCAGCAGTACAGGGTTCTCGGATACGCAGTATTTT. It codes for CASSTGFSDTQYF.

The V and J genes are TRBV4-3 and TRBJ1-2, with D perhaps TRBD1 (6 bases). The germline V gene encodes CDR1 LGHNA and CDR2 YSLEER. The CDR3 totals 16 residues. V was shortened by 1 base and J by 4 bases, with 16 bases between the two germline ends. The CDR3 DNA reads as TGCGCCAGCAGCCAAGGGGGGCCCCCCTGGGCCTATGGCTACACCTTC. Translated, it gives CASSQGGPPWAYGYTF.

This clonotype was observed a few times. The chain combines TRBV20-1 with TRBJ1-2; D gene unclear. This CDR3 has 12 amino acids. CDR1 and CDR2 (germline): DFQATT, SNEGSKA (reference sequence). V was clipped by 6 bases and J by 3 bases, with 11 bases between them. CDR3 DNA sequence: TGCAGTGCCGACCGGGAAGACTATGGCTACACCTTC. Amino acid sequence: CSADREDYGYTF.

This clonotype was seen many times. The chain employs TRBV7-6 and TRBJ2-2, with 11 nucleotides matching TRBD2. The germline CDR1 and CDR2 sequences are SGHVS and FNYEAQ. CDR3 length: 17 amino acids. The junction had 3 bases not matched to a gene; V was cut back by 1 base and J by 2 bases. The CDR3, as DNA: TGTGCCAGCAGCTTAGGACTAGCGGGAAATAACACCGGGGAGCTGTTTTTT. It codes for CASSLGLAGNNTGELFF.

In the case of this clonotype: One end of the junction fails to match germline, which may point to a read error. The chain carries TRBV4-3 and TRBJ1-6, with D hard to call. This CDR3 has 15 amino acids. Germline assignment: CDR1 LGHNA and CDR2 YSLEER. CDR3 amino acids: CASSLGGPKASPLHF. In DNA, the CDR3 is TGCGCCAGTAGCCTAGGAGGGCCGAAGGCGTCACCCCTCCACTTT.

The chain combines TRBV5-6 with TRBJ2-1, with D tentatively TRBD1 (6 bases). The CDR3 spans 15 residues. Per germline, CDR1 SGHDT and CDR2 YYEEEE. Trimming took 3 bases from V and 5 from J, leaving 15 bases between them. The CDR3 sequence: CASSSTGYVDNEQFF. DNA of the CDR3: TGTGCCAGCAGCTCTACAGGGTATGTGGACAATGAGCAGTTCTTC.

This chain links TRBV7-9 with TRBJ2-7; TRBD2 matches at 11 bases. The CDR3 is made up of 15 amino acids. The V and J ends lost 3 bases and 2 bases, in that order; junction bases with no gene match: 3. Germline loops: CDR1 SEHNR, CDR2 FQNEAQ (reference sequence). The CDR3 protein is CASSFSTSGTYEQYF. In nucleotides, the CDR3 is TGTGCCAGCAGCTTCTCGACTAGCGGGACCTACGAGCAGTACTTC.

This clonotype was recorded a few times. The chain links TRBV29-1 to TRBJ1-2, with 7 bases aligning to TRBD1. Germline V gene lookup returns CDR1 SQVTM and CDR2 ANQGSEA. The CDR3 is made up of 12 amino acids. The V gene end was trimmed by 7 bases and the J gene end by 4 bases; junction bases not matched to a gene: 6. The CDR3 nucleotides read TGCAGCGCCGTGGGGACAGCCTATGGCTACACCTTC. Its protein product is CSAVGTAYGYTF.

The gene calls are TRBV10-2 and TRBJ1-2, with D unclear. Germline-derived CDR1 and CDR2 are WSHSY and SAAADI. V lost 1 base and J lost 8, with 11 bases in between. The CDR3 covers 13 residues. CDR3 coding DNA: TGCGCCAGCAGTGAGTTGAGGTCGGGGGGCTACACCTTC. This encodes CASSELRSGGYTF.

This sequence joins TRBV7-2 and TRBJ1-3; 10 nucleotides align to TRBD1. The trim removed 5 bases at V and 2 bases at J, leaving 3 bases unmatched. The germline V gene has CDR1 SGHTA and CDR2 FQGNSA. CDR3 length: 15 residues. CDR3 DNA: TGTGCCAGCAGCCCAGACAGGGGGCCTGGAAACACCATATATTTT. This translates into CASSPDRGPGNTIYF.